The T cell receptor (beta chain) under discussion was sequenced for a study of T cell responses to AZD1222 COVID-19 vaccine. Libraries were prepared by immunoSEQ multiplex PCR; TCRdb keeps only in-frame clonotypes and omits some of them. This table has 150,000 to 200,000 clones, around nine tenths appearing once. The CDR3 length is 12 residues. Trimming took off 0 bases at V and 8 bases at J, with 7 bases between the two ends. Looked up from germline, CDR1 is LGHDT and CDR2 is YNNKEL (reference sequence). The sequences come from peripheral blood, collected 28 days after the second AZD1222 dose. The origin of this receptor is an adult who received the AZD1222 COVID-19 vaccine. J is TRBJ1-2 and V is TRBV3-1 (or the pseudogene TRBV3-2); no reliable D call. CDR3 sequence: CASSQEPRGYTF. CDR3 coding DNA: TGTGCCAGCAGCCAAGAGCCGAGGGGCTACACCTTC.